This TCR beta chain was recovered during a study of blood T cell repertoires in COVID-19 (dated by TCRdb to the early 2020s). About the full investigation: Collaborator samples came from the United States, Italy and Spain and covered acute and convalescent phases of COVID-19. The prospective study material was composed of cDNA or gDNA derived from T cells, B-cell-depleted T cells, or PBMCs. Subjects who had been exposed to COVID-19, were actively infected with it, or had recovered from it provided the deeply sampled blood TCRbeta repertoires that made up the dataset. The repertoires were made available in a free public database intended to serve as a resource for research on the immune response to SARS-CoV-2. The samples were drawn from two sources: the first 160 participants of the ongoing ImmuneRACE study, and fewer than 1,500 subjects contributed by 6 global collaborators. Sample metadata almost always included a de-identified subject ID, COVID-19 status, age in years and sex. Where HLA class I and class II types were available, the types were taken from metadata supplied by the sample provider, not from assay-based typing.

The CDR1 and CDR2 encoded by the germline V gene are SGHAT and FQNNGV. Inclusive of the bounding cysteine and phenylalanine, the CDR3 is 17 residues long. The DNA shown is the 51-base CDR3, in frame from base 1. Here V drops 1 base and J drops 6 bases, and the junction holds 14 bases not matched to any gene. General study outcomes and caveats: The amount of clinical and demographic metadata varied by source and participant and was provided uncurated.

Enrolling through a virtual design, the prospective study's participants ranged in age from roughly 18 to 95 years and lived across some 22 United States geographic areas. In the prospective study, participants were assigned to cohorts based on the clinical history participants reported in a screening survey and a study questionnaire. Exposed participants had been in contact with someone with a PCR-confirmed or clinician-diagnosed COVID-19 case within 2 weeks of study entry. In the prospective study, mobile phlebotomists collected whole blood, serum and a nasopharyngeal or oropharyngeal swab from each participant. Prospective study participants could optionally give additional blood draws and questionnaires over an approximately 2-month period. Before DNA extraction, blood samples from the prospective study were shipped at room temperature or frozen. Worth noting for this clone: The antigen this receptor binds is unknown. No much larger clone exists at a distance of one base, and base qualities are not known.

TCRbeta CDR3 regions were amplified from genomic DNA by means of the immunoSEQ Assay, a bias-controlled multiplex PCR. Under the source paper's analysis protocol: Nucleated cell counts per sample were estimated from amplification of reference gene primers within the assay. To quantify the absolute abundance of each unique TCRbeta CDR3 rearrangement, sequence reads were collapsed and filtered. For each sample, productive Simpson clonality was calculated by taking the square root of Simpson's diversity index across productive rearrangements. Not all clones reach the TCRdb copy of this immuneACCESS table, which keeps in-frame sequences only. Checked studies attribute under half of the gap to unresolved V genes and leave the rest unexplained. The D gene and trimming were derived from the DNA, and the V and J assignments and clone size from that table. This sample holds roughly 220,000 clones; 90% were observed only once. Of the sample, about 14% is held by the ten largest clones.

Sequencing was carried out using PBMCs or T cells enriched from blood (not recorded which). The chain is made from TRBV11-2 and TRBJ1-2; 7 central bases correspond to TRBD1. The source is a man aged 25 to 45 who had been exposed to COVID-19. CDR3 protein: CASSLGRGTARRDGYTF. In nucleotide form, the sequence is TGTGCCAGCAGCTTAGGCCGCGGGACAGCTCGACGAGATGGCTACACCTTC.